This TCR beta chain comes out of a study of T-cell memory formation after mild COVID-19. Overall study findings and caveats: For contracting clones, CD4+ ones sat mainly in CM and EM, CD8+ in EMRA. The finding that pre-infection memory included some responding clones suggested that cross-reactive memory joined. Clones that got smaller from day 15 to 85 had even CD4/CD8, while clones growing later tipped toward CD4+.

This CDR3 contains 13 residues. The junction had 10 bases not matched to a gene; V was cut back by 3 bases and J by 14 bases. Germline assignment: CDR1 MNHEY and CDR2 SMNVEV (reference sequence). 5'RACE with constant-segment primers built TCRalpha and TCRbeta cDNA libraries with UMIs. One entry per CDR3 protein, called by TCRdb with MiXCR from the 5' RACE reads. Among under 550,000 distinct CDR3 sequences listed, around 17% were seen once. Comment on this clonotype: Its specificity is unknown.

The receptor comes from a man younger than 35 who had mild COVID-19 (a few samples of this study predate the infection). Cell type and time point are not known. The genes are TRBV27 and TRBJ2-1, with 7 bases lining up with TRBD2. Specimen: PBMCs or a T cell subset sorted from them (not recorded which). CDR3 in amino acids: CASSFLVAGSEFF. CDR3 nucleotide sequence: TGTGCCAGCAGTTTCCTGGTAGCGGGTAGTGAGTTCTTC.